The next 11 T cell receptor beta chains were all read from a single sample in a study of blood T cell repertoires in COVID-19. Libraries were prepared by immunoSEQ multiplex PCR; TCRdb keeps only in-frame clonotypes and omits some of them. The repertoire includes fewer than 250,000 clones, nearly 95% of them detected once, and roughly 0.89% sits in the top ten. The sample was peripheral blood. All receptors derive from a man between 25 and 39 years old with COVID-19, enrolled during active disease.

The chain is built from TRBV20-1 and TRBJ2-3, with D unclear. Trimming removed 4 bases at V and 5 bases at J, with 7 bases between. The length of the CDR3 is 11 residues. CDR1 DFQATT and CDR2 SNEGSKA come from the germline V gene (reference sequence). The CDR3 DNA reads as TGCAGTGCTAAAGGCGGAGATACGCAGTATTTT. Amino acid sequence: CSAKGGDTQYF.

This sequence joins TRBV6-5 and TRBJ2-1; 7 positions agree with TRBD2. With V trimmed by 0 bases and J by 7 bases, 9 bases remained unmatched. Germline CDR1 reads MNHEY; CDR2 reads SVGAGI. This CDR3 has 16 residues. The CDR3 sequence: CASSYSAGELGNEQFF. The CDR3 coding sequence is TGTGCCAGCAGTTACTCGGCGGGGGAGTTGGGAAATGAGCAGTTCTTC.

This clone occurred a few times. J is TRBJ1-5 and V is TRBV5-5, with 8 bases that match TRBD1. The J segment lost 8 bases and the V segment lost 4 bases, leaving 8 bases of the junction unmatched. The V gene's germline CDR1 is SGHKS and CDR2 YYEKEE (reference sequence). The CDR3 sequence is 14 residues long. In DNA, the CDR3 is TGTGCCAGCAGCAAAGGACAGGGTCTTGAGCCCCAGCATTTT. It encodes CASSKGQGLEPQHF.

This rearrangement joins TRBV6-5 to TRBJ2-7, with D possibly TRBD1 on 5 matching bases. Trimming pared 4 bases from V and 2 bases from J, leaving 18 bases between. This CDR3 contains 16 residues. Germline V lookup: CDR1 MNHEY, CDR2 SVGAGI. The CDR3 region has the DNA TGTGCCAGCAGTTCCTTTTCCTCGACAGTTACCTACGAGCAGTACTTC. Protein: CASSSFSSTVTYEQYF.

The V and J genes are TRBV10-2 and TRBJ1-2; TRBD1 matches at 9 bases. The CDR3 has 16 amino acids. The V gene end was trimmed by 2 bases and the J gene end by 0 bases; junction bases not matched to a gene: 4. The germline gives CDR1 WSHSY, CDR2 SAAADI. Here the CDR3 reads CASSEPRTGANYGYTF. The CDR3, as DNA: TGCGCCAGCAGTGAGCCCCGGACAGGGGCTAACTATGGCTACACCTTC.

V usage is TRBV6-6 and J usage is TRBJ1-1, with no clear D. This CDR3 comprises 12 residues. From germline, CDR1 is MNHNY and CDR2 SVGAGI (reference sequence). V lost 4 bases, J lost 6 bases, and 9 bases lay in between. The CDR3, as DNA: TGTGCCAGCAGTTCCACAGCCGCTGAAGCTTTCTTT. This translates into CASSSTAAEAFF.

In regard to this clone: This may come from a read error, since a much larger clone is one base off. The genes are TRBV11-1 and TRBJ1-1; TRBD1 matches at 7 bases. This CDR3 contains 14 residues. Germline V CDR1 and CDR2: SGHAT, FQDESV (reference sequence). The V gene end was trimmed by 3 bases and the J gene end by 0 bases; junction bases not matched to a gene: 1. The CDR3 reads CASSFRGVNTEAFF. CDR3 coding DNA: TGTGCCAGCAGCTTCAGGGGGGTGAACACTGAAGCTTTCTTT.

This clone was found once. The rearrangement links TRBV5-6 to TRBJ2-1, with TRBD2 matching 10 bases. The germline V gene has CDR1 SGHDT and CDR2 YYEEEE. The V segment lost 6 bases and the J segment 7 bases; nucleotides outside the gene matches: 10. The CDR3 consists of 15 residues. CDR3 in DNA: TGTGCCAGCACCCCAAGCGGGGGGGCAGGAAATGAGCAGTTCTTC. As protein: CASTPSGGAGNEQFF.

This sequence joins TRBV19 and TRBJ1-2; TRBD1 is a possible D gene (6 bases). V lost 7 bases to trimming and J lost 4 bases, with 25 bases between them. The CDR3 sequence is 17 residues long. Germline V gene lookup returns CDR1 LNHDA and CDR2 SQIVND (reference sequence). The CDR3 region is CASTSSAHGGRPYGYTF. CDR3 bases: TGTGCCAGTACCTCCTCCGCCCATGGGGGCAGGCCCTATGGCTACACCTTC.

The chain has TRBV7-9 and TRBJ2-1, with a tentative D call TRBD1 (7 bases). The CDR3 consists of 19 residues. V was trimmed by 3 bases and J by 0 bases, leaving 21 bases between them. Germline lookup yields CDR1 SEHNR and CDR2 FQNEAQ (reference sequence). CDR3 in amino acids: CASSFRGTAFLSSYNEQFF. CDR3 coding DNA: TGTGCCAGCAGCTTTCGCGGGACAGCCTTTCTTAGCTCCTACAATGAGCAGTTCTTC.

The J gene is TRBJ2-7, the V gene TRBV2, with D unclear. V was trimmed by 10 bases and J by 2 bases, leaving 9 bases between them. The length of the CDR3 is 11 residues. In germline, CDR1 is SNHLY, CDR2 FYNNEI. CDR3 amino acids: CAILGAYEQYF. The CDR3, as DNA: TGTGCCATCCTAGGAGCCTACGAGCAGTACTTC.